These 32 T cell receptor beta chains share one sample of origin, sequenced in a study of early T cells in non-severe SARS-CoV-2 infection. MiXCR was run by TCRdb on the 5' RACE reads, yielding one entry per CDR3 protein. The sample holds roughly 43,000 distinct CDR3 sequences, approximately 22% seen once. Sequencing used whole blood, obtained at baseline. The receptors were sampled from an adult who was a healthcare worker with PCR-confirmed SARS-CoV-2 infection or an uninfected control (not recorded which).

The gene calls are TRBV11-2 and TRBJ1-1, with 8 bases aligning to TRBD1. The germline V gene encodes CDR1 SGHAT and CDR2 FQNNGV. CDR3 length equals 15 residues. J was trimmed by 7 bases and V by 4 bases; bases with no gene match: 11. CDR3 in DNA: TGTGCCAGCAGCTCCTTGGACAGGGAGACTAGTGAAGCTTTCTTT. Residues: CASSSLDRETSEAFF. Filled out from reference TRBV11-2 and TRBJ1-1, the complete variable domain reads EAGVAQSPRYKIIEKRQSVAFWCNPISGHATLYWYQQILGQGPKLLIQFQNNGVVDDSQLPKDRFSAERLKGVDSTLKIQPAKLEDSAVYLCASSSLDRETSEAFFGQGTRLTVV.

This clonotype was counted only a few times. CDR3 nucleotide sequence: TGCGCCAGCAGCTTTATCCCGGGGACAGGAGTCCACAATGAGCAGTTCTTC. Protein sequence: CASSFIPGTGVHNEQFF. V and J are TRBV5-1 and TRBJ2-1, with 8 nucleotides matching TRBD1. The CDR3 totals 17 residues. Germline CDR1 and CDR2: SGHRS and YFSETQ. V lost 2 bases to trimming and J lost 5 bases; unmatched junction nucleotides: 12.

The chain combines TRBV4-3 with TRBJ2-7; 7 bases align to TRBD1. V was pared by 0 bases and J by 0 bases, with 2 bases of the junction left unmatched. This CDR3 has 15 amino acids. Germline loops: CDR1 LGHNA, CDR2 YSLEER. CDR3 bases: TGCGCCAGCAGCCAAGAGACAGGGAGCTCCTACGAGCAGTACTTC. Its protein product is CASSQETGSSYEQYF.

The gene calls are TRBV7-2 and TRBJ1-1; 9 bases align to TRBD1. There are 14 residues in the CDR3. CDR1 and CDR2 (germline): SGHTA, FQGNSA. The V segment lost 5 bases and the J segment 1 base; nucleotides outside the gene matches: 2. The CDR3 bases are TGTGCCAGCAGCCTACAGGGGGCGAACACTGAAGCTTTCTTT. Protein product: CASSLQGANTEAFF.

DNA for the CDR3: TGCAGCGTTGGGTCTAGCGGGTTCTCCTACGAGCAGTACTTC. It yields the protein CSVGSSGFSYEQYF. This chain joins TRBV29-1 and TRBJ2-7; 8 bases align to TRBD2. CDR3 length: 14 residues. V shed 4 bases and J 0 bases; nucleotides not matched to a gene: 5. CDR1 and CDR2 (germline): SQVTM, ANQGSEA.

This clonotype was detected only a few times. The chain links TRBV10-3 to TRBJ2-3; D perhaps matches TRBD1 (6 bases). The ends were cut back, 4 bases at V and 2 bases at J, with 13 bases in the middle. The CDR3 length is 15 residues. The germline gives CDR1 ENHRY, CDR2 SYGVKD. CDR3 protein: CAISAPTGSTDTQYF. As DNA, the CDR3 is TGTGCCATCAGTGCCCCCACAGGGTCCACAGATACGCAGTATTTT.

The CDR3 region has the DNA TGTGCCAGCAGCTTATCCGAGGATACGCAGTATTTT. It encodes CASSLSEDTQYF. This rearrangement joins TRBV11-2 to TRBJ2-3; D gene uncertain. The CDR3 is made up of 12 amino acids. The V end was cut by 2 bases, the J end by 6 bases, with 6 bases between. Germline V CDR1 and CDR2: SGHAT, FQNNGV. The entire variable domain, with the rest obtained from reference TRBV11-2 and TRBJ2-3, is as follows: EAGVAQSPRYKIIEKRQSVAFWCNPISGHATLYWYQQILGQGPKLLIQFQNNGVVDDSQLPKDRFSAERLKGVDSTLKIQPAKLEDSAVYLCASSLSEDTQYFGPGTRLTVL.

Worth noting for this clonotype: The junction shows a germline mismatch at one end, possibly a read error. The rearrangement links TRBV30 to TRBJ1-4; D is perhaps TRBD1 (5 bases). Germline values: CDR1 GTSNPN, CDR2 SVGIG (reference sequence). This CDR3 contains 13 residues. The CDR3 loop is CAGRQTTNEKLFF. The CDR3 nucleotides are TGTGCCGGGAGACAGACAACTAATGAAAAACTGTTTTTT.

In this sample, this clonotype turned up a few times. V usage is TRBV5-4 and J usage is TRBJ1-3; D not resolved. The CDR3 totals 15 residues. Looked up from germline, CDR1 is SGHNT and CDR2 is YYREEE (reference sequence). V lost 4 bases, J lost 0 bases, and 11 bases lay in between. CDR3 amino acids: CASSKGPDSGNTIYF. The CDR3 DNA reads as TGTGCCAGCAGCAAAGGACCAGACTCTGGAAACACCATATATTTT.

CDR3 in amino acids: CASSPPGTGELFF. The CDR3 DNA reads as TGTGCCAGCAGTCCCCCCGGAACCGGGGAGCTGTTTTTT. J is TRBJ2-2 and V is TRBV6-5, with D unclear. Trimming took off 5 bases at V and 5 bases at J, with 9 bases between the two ends. This CDR3 has 13 amino acids. Germline CDR1 is MNHEY and CDR2 is SVGAGI.

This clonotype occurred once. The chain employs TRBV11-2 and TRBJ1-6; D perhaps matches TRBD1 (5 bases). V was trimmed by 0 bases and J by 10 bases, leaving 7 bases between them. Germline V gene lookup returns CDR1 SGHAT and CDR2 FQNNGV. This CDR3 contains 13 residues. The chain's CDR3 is CASSLDRQSPLHF. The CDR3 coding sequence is TGTGCCAGCAGCTTAGATCGACAGTCACCCCTCCACTTT.

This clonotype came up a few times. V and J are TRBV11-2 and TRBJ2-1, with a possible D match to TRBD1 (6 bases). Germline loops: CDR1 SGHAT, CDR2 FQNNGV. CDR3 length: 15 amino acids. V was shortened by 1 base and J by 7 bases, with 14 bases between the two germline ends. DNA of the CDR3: TGTGCCAGCAGCTTAGGAGACAGGTCCTGGAATGAGCAGTTCTTC. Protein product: CASSLGDRSWNEQFF.

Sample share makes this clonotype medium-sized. DNA of the CDR3: TGCAGCGTTACGCGGGGCGGGGAGCTGTTTTTT. This translates into CSVTRGGELFF. The rearrangement joins TRBV29-1 to TRBJ2-2; TRBD2 might be the D (6 bases). The germline gives CDR1 SQVTM, CDR2 ANQGSEA. The CDR3 contains 11 residues. V dropped 5 bases and J dropped 7 bases, with 8 bases sitting between them.

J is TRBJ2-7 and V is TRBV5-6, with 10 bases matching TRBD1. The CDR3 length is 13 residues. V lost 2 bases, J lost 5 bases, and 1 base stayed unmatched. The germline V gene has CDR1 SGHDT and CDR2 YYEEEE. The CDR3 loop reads CASSFGQGDEQYF. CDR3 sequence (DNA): TGTGCCAGCAGCTTCGGACAGGGGGACGAGCAGTACTTC. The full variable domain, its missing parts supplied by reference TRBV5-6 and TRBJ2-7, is DAGVTQSPTHLIKTRGQQVTLRCSPKSGHDTVSWYQQALGQGPQFIFQYYEEEERQRGNFPDRFSGHQFPNYSSELNVNALLLGDSALYLCASSFGQGDEQYFGPGTRLTVT.

The CDR3 spells CASSDRAPRDSPLHF. The CDR3 nucleotides are TGTGCCAGCAGTGACAGGGCACCTCGGGATTCACCCCTCCACTTT. V usage is TRBV6-1 and J usage is TRBJ1-6; weak D call: TRBD1 (5 bases). The CDR3 length is 15 residues. The ends were cut back, 3 bases at V and 8 bases at J, with 14 bases in the middle. Germline V CDR1 and CDR2: MNHNS, SASEGT.

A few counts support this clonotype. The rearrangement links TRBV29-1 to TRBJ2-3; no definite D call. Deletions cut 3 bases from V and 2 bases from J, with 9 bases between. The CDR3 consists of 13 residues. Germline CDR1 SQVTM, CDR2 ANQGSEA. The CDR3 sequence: CSVDGGNTDTQYF. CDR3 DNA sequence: TGCAGCGTTGACGGCGGCAACACAGATACGCAGTATTTT.

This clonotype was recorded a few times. In DNA form, the CDR3 reads TGCAGTGCTAGAGTTATCTCCTACGAGCAGTACTTC. This gives the protein CSARVISYEQYF. V gene TRBV20-1 combines with J gene TRBJ2-7; D unclear. CDR3 length: 12 amino acids. The V gene's germline CDR1 is DFQATT and CDR2 SNEGSKA (reference sequence). V was cut by 1 base and J by 0 bases, with 4 bases left in between.

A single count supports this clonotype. The CDR3 DNA sequence: TGTGCCAGCAGTCTTACACGGAACACTGAAGCTTTCTTT. Its protein product is CASSLTRNTEAFF. The chain recombines TRBV12-3 or TRBV12-4 with TRBJ1-1; no clear D gene. The CDR3 totals 13 residues. Trimming cost V 5 bases and J 1 base, with 8 bases left between them.

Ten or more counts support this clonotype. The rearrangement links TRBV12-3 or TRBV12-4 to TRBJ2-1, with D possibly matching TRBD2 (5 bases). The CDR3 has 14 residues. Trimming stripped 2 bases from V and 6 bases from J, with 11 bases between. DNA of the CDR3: TGTGCCAGCAGTTTATCGGACGCGGGCAATGAGCAGTTCTTC. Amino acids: CASSLSDAGNEQFF.

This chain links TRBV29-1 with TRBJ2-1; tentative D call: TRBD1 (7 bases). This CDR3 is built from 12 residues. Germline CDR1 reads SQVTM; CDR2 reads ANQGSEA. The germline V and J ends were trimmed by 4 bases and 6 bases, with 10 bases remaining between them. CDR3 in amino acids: CSVARGANEQFF. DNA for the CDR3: TGCAGCGTTGCCAGGGGGGCCAATGAGCAGTTCTTC.

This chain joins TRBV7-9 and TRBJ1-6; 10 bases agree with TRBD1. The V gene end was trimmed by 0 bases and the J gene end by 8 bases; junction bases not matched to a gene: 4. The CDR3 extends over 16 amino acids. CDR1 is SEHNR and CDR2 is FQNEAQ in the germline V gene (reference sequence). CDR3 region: CASSLAVGTGDSPLHF. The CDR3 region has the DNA TGTGCCAGCAGCTTAGCTGTCGGGACAGGGGATTCACCCCTCCACTTT.

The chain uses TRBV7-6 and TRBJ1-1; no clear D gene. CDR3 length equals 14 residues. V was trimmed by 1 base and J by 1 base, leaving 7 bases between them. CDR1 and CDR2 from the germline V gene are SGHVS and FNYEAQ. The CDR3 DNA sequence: TGTGCCAGCAGCTTAGGGCCGTCGAACACTGAAGCTTTCTTT. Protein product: CASSLGPSNTEAFF.

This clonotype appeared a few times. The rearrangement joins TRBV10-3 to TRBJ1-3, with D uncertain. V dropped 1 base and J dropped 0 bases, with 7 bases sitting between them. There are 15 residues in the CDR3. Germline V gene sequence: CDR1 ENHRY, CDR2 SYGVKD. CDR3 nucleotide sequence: TGTGCCATCAGTGAGTTAGGGCACTCTGGAAACACCATATATTTT. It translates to CAISELGHSGNTIYF.

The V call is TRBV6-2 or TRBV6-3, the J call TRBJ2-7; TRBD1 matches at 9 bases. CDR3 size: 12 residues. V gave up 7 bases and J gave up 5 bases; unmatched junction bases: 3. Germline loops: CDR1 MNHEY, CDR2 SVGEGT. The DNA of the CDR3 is TGTGCCAGCACCAGGACAGGGGACGAGCAGTACTTC. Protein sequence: CASTRTGDEQYF.

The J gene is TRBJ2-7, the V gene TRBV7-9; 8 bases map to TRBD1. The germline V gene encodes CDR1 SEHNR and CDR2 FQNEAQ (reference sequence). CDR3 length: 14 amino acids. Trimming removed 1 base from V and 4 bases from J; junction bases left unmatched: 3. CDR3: CASSLGDRPYEQYF. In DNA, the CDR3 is TGTGCCAGCAGCTTAGGGGACAGGCCGTACGAGCAGTACTTC.

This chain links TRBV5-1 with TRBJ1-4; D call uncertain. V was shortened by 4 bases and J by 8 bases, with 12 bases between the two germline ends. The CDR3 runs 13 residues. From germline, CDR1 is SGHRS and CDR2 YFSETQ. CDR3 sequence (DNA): TGCGCCAGCAGCCCGGAAAGAAGGGAAAAACTGTTTTTT. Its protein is CASSPERREKLFF.

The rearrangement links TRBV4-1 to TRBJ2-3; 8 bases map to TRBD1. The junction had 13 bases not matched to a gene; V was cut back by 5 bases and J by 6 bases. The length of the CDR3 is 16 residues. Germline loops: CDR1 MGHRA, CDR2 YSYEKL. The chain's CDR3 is CASSDPRTGLADTQYF. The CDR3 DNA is TGCGCCAGCAGCGACCCGCGGACAGGGCTGGCTGATACGCAGTATTTT.

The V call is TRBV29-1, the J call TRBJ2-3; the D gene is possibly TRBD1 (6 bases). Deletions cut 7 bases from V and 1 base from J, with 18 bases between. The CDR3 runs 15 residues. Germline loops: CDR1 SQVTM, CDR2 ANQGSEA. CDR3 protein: CSGGRGRTGTDTQYF. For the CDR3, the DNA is TGCAGCGGGGGCAGGGGAAGGACTGGCACAGATACGCAGTATTTT.

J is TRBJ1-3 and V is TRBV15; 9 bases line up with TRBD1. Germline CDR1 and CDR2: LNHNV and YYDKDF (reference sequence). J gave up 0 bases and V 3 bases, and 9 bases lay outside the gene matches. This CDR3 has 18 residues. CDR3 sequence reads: CATSRELQGAFSGNTIYF. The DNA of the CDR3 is TGTGCCACCAGCAGGGAGCTACAGGGGGCCTTCTCTGGAAACACCATATATTTT.

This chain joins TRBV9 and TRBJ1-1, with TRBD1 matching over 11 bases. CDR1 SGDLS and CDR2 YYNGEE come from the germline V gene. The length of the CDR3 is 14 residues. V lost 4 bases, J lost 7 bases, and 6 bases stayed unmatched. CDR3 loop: CASSTRTGGDEAFF. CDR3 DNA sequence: TGTGCCAGCAGCACTCGGACAGGGGGCGATGAAGCTTTCTTT.

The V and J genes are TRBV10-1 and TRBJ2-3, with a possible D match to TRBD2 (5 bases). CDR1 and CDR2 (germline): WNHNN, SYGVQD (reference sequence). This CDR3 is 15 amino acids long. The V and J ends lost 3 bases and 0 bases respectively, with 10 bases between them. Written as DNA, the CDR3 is TGCGCCAGCAGTGATCCGGGAAATAGCACAGATACGCAGTATTTT. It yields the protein CASSDPGNSTDTQYF.

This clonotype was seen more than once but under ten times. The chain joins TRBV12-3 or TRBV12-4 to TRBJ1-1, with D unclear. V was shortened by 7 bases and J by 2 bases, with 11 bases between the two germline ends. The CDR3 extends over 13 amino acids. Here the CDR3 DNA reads TGTGCCAGCACCCTCCCGGGTAACACTGAAGCTTTCTTT. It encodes CASTLPGNTEAFF.